This passage covers 3 T cell receptor beta chains from one sample sequenced in a study of identical twins. From the 5' RACE reads, TCRdb called clonotypes with MiXCR, one entry per CDR3 protein. The data show about 810,000 distinct CDR3 sequences, 12% seen once. This sample was shared with a second study, whose subject was yellow fever vaccine responses in identical twins.

Specimen: PBMCs. These receptors originate from a woman aged 18 to 35 in good health.

This clonotype was observed a handful of times. J is TRBJ1-5 and V is TRBV20-1, with D tentatively TRBD1 (5 bases). The CDR3 spans 13 residues. Germline CDR1 is DFQATT and CDR2 is SNEGSKA (reference sequence). V lost 5 bases and J 9 bases, leaving 17 bases between the germline ends. CDR3 DNA: TGCAGTGCTCGGGTCATAGGGGTTGGGCCCCAGCATTTT. Translating it yields CSARVIGVGPQHF.

The chain uses TRBV7-3 and TRBJ2-1; 7 nucleotides align to TRBD2. This CDR3 has 15 amino acids. Germline values: CDR1 SGHTA, CDR2 FQGTGA. The J segment lost 5 bases and the V segment lost 4 bases, leaving 8 bases of the junction unmatched. The CDR3 reads CASSSQPGGNNEQFF. CDR3 sequence (DNA): TGTGCCAGCAGCTCACAACCGGGGGGTAACAATGAGCAGTTCTTC.

There are a few counts of this clonotype. The gene calls are TRBV7-3 and TRBJ2-2; D perhaps matches TRBD2 (5 bases). The germline V gene encodes CDR1 SGHTA and CDR2 FQGTGA. CDR3 size: 16 residues. Trimming took off 5 bases at V and 1 base at J, with 14 bases between the two ends. This chain's CDR3 is CASSPMGAENTGELFF. The CDR3 nucleotides read TGTGCCAGCAGCCCTATGGGAGCGGAGAACACCGGGGAGCTGTTTTTT.